This T cell receptor beta chain was identified during a study of control samples from healthy donors and cancer patients. This table comes from immunoSEQ multiplex PCR, and its TCRdb copy is limited to in-frame clones, with some not included. The sample yields roughly 190,000 clones, around 90% seen once. CDR3 size: 11 residues. With 4 bases removed from V and 10 bases from J, the gap between germline ends came to 9 bases. The V gene's germline CDR1 is SGDLS and CDR2 YYNGEE. The chain carries TRBV9 and TRBJ2-1; maybe TRBD2 (6 bases). This clonotype originated in a young man in good health. Material for sequencing was blood. The CDR3 sequence: CASSSSDEQFF. In DNA, the CDR3 is TGTGCCAGCAGCTCTAGCGACGAGCAGTTCTTC.